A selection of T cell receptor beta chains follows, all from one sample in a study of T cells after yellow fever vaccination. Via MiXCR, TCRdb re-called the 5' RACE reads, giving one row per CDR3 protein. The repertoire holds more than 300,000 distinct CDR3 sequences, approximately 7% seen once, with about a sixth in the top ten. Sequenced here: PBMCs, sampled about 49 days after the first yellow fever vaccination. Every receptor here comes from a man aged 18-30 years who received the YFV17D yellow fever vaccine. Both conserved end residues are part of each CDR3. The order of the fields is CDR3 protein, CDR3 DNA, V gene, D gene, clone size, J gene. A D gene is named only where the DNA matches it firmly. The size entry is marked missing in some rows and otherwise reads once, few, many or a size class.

CVSSDPTSDRKETQYF	TGTGTCAGCAGCGATCCTACTTCGGACAGGAAAGAGACCCAGTACTTC	TRBV9	TRBD1	.	TRBJ2-5
CASSFNAGELFF	TGTGCCAGCAGCTTTAACGCCGGGGAGCTGTTTTTT	TRBV5-6	.	few	TRBJ2-2
CASSYIQGQGGLRSGNTIYF	TGTGCCAGCAGCTACATTCAAGGACAGGGGGGATTGAGGTCTGGAAACACCATATATTTT	TRBV7-2	TRBD1	.	TRBJ1-3
CSARADRGNYGYTF	TGCAGTGCTAGAGCGGACAGGGGCAACTATGGCTACACCTTC	TRBV20-1	TRBD1	.	TRBJ1-2
CSARDLLAGELFF	TGCAGTGCGAGGGACCTTTTAGCCGGGGAGCTGTTTTTT	TRBV20-1	.	.	TRBJ2-2
CASSLLSQPQHF	TGTGCCAGCAGCTTACTAAGCCAGCCCCAGCATTTT	TRBV6-2/TRBV6-3	.	.	TRBJ1-5
CASSGERGEQYF	TGCGCCAGCAGCGGCGAAAGGGGCGAGCAGTACTTC	TRBV5-1	.	many	TRBJ2-7
CASSPWTGIYEQYF	TGTGCCAGCAGTCCTTGGACGGGGATCTACGAGCAGTACTTC	TRBV6-1	.	few	TRBJ2-7
CASSTTGGGGTEAFF	TGTGCCAGCAGCACGACGGGCGGGGGAGGCACTGAAGCTTTCTTT	TRBV5-4	.	few	TRBJ1-1
CASSSDSYNEQFF	TGTGCCAGCAGTTCGGACAGCTACAATGAGCAGTTCTTC	TRBV7-2	.	.	TRBJ2-1
CASSLYGRGGDTQYF	TGTGCCAGCAGCTTATACGGTCGAGGGGGAGATACGCAGTATTTT	TRBV7-2	.	many	TRBJ2-3
CASSPSAEQFF	TGTGCCAGCAGCCCTAGCGCTGAGCAGTTCTTC	TRBV7-2	.	many	TRBJ2-1
CATSRDRHGGPGPQHF	TGTGCCACCAGCAGAGATCGTCACGGCGGACCTGGGCCCCAGCATTTT	TRBV15	.	.	TRBJ1-5
CATGTGPPYEQYF	TGTGCCACCGGGACAGGGCCTCCCTACGAGCAGTACTTC	TRBV27	TRBD1	.	TRBJ2-7
CASSLGLAGKTREDTDTQYF	TGTGCCAGCAGTTTAGGACTAGCGGGAAAAACACGAGAAGACACAGATACGCAGTATTTT	TRBV12-3/TRBV12-4	TRBD2	.	TRBJ2-3
CSARDGGGPYNEQFF	TGCAGTGCCCGAGACGGGGGGGGTCCCTACAATGAGCAGTTCTTC	TRBV20-1	TRBD2	many	TRBJ2-1
CASSLWSETQYF	TGTGCCAGCAGCTTATGGAGTGAGACCCAGTACTTC	TRBV7-9	.	few	TRBJ2-5
CASSLAPGGNTEAFF	TGTGCCAGCAGCTTAGCCCCCGGGGGGAACACTGAAGCTTTCTTT	TRBV7-2	.	.	TRBJ1-1
CASSSRQVGEQFF	TGTGCCAGCAGCTCGAGACAGGTTGGTGAGCAGTTCTTC	TRBV5-4	.	.	TRBJ2-1
CASSPSKAGELFF	TGTGCCAGCAGCCCATCCAAGGCCGGGGAGCTGTTTTTT	TRBV7-2	.	.	TRBJ2-2
CASSYRGYNYGYTF	TGTGCCAGCAGTTACAGAGGGTACAACTATGGCTACACCTTC	TRBV6-5	.	few	TRBJ1-2
CAISELEGYEQYF	TGTGCCATCAGTGAATTGGAGGGCTACGAGCAGTACTTC	TRBV10-3	.	few	TRBJ2-7
CSAIRRGGHGEQFF	TGCAGCGCCATACGTCGGGGGGGCCATGGTGAGCAGTTCTTC	TRBV20-1	TRBD2	.	TRBJ2-1
CSARSPLSVRGWGYTF	TGCAGTGCTAGATCTCCCTTGTCTGTCCGGGGATGGGGCTACACCTTC	TRBV20-1	.	.	TRBJ1-2
CASSPGFRKTEAFF	TGTGCCAGCTCGCCAGGGTTTAGGAAAACTGAAGCTTTCTTT	TRBV18	.	.	TRBJ1-1
CSGGLQGRETQYF	TGCAGCGGGGGACTACAAGGGCGTGAGACCCAGTACTTC	TRBV29-1	TRBD2	.	TRBJ2-5
CASSLGGSEQTQYF	TGTGCCAGCAGCTTAGGGGGGAGCGAACAGACCCAGTACTTC	TRBV7-2	.	few	TRBJ2-5
CASSLVGGAANYGYTF	TGTGCCAGCAGCCTTGTCGGGGGGGCAGCTAACTATGGCTACACCTTC	TRBV5-5	.	.	TRBJ1-2
CASRPTGRGEQYF	TGTGCCAGCAGACCGACAGGACGAGGCGAGCAGTACTTC	TRBV2	.	.	TRBJ2-7
CASSSLAGVTQETQYF	TGTGCCAGCAGTTCGTTGGCGGGGGTCACCCAAGAGACCCAGTACTTC	TRBV27	TRBD2	many	TRBJ2-5
CASSYNMGAGELFF	TGTGCCAGCAGTTATAATATGGGGGCCGGGGAGCTGTTTTTT	TRBV6-2/TRBV6-3	.	many	TRBJ2-2
CASSETSSNTGELFF	TGTGCCAGCAGCGAGACTAGCAGTAACACCGGGGAGCTGTTTTTT	TRBV7-9	TRBD2	.	TRBJ2-2
CASSQLELQGKETQYF	TGCGCCAGCAGCCAACTCGAGTTACAGGGGAAGGAGACCCAGTACTTC	TRBV4-1	TRBD1	.	TRBJ2-5
CSAIITGEQFF	TGCAGTGCTATAATTACTGGGGAGCAGTTCTTC	TRBV20-1	.	few	TRBJ2-1
CASKPDRGSDQYF	TGTGCCAGCAAGCCGGACCGGGGGAGTGACCAGTACTTC	TRBV6-2/TRBV6-3	.	many	TRBJ2-5
CASSSGNRGSTNEQFF	TGTGCCAGCAGTTCGGGAAACAGGGGATCAACCAATGAGCAGTTCTTC	TRBV6-5	TRBD1	.	TRBJ2-1
CASSQDRSPQVGTEAFF	TGCGCCAGCAGCCAAGATAGGAGCCCGCAGGTTGGCACTGAAGCTTTCTTT	TRBV4-1	.	many	TRBJ1-1
CASSPRRGLGEQYF	TGTGCCAGCTCACCAAGGCGGGGTTTGGGGGAGCAGTACTTC	TRBV18	.	.	TRBJ2-7
CSARARGANQETQYF	TGCAGTGCACGGGCTCGGGGGGCGAACCAAGAGACCCAGTACTTC	TRBV20-1	.	few	TRBJ2-5
CASSLEEGTDTQYF	TGTGCCAGCAGTTTGGAAGAGGGCACAGATACGCAGTATTTT	TRBV28	.	.	TRBJ2-3
CASSLAVVNTEAFF	TGTGCCAGCAGTTTGGCTGTAGTGAACACTGAAGCTTTCTTT	TRBV7-2	.	few	TRBJ1-1
CASSPRGAGGYTF	TGTGCCAGCAGCCCCCGGGGGGCAGGAGGCTACACCTTC	TRBV3-1	.	few	TRBJ1-2
CASSLAGFNQPQHF	TGTGCCAGCAGCTTAGCAGGTTTCAATCAGCCCCAGCATTTT	TRBV7-2	.	.	TRBJ1-5
CASSEATEDYEQYF	TGTGCCAGCAGTGAAGCCACGGAGGACTACGAGCAGTACTTC	TRBV6-1	.	few	TRBJ2-7
CSAPDREGPLHF	TGCAGTGCTCCGGACAGGGAAGGGCCCCTCCACTTT	TRBV20-1	TRBD1	few	TRBJ1-6
CASSLKRFPDTQYF	TGTGCCAGCAGCTTAAAACGGTTCCCAGATACGCAGTATTTT	TRBV7-3	.	many	TRBJ2-3
CSARDPAGNTGELFF	TGCAGTGCTAGAGATCCGGCGGGTAACACCGGGGAGCTGTTTTTT	TRBV20-1	.	many	TRBJ2-2
CASSLFGSQETQYF	TGCGCCAGCAGCTTGTTCGGCTCCCAAGAGACCCAGTACTTC	TRBV5-1	.	few	TRBJ2-5
CASRWFGYGYTF	TGTGCCAGCCGATGGTTCGGCTATGGCTACACCTTC	TRBV19	.	.	TRBJ1-2
CASSPSRGQGRTEAFF	TGTGCCAGCAGTCCGAGCCGAGGACAGGGTCGGACTGAAGCTTTCTTT	TRBV28	TRBD1	few	TRBJ1-1
CSARRSNQPQHF	TGCAGTGCTAGGAGGAGCAATCAGCCCCAGCATTTT	TRBV20-1	.	.	TRBJ1-5
CASSGPGHSNQPQHF	TGTGCCAGCAGTGGACCGGGACATAGCAATCAGCCCCAGCATTTT	TRBV6-2/TRBV6-3	.	.	TRBJ1-5
CASSVGTGGLQETQYF	TGTGCCAGCAGCGTAGGTACCGGGGGTCTCCAAGAGACCCAGTACTTC	TRBV9	.	many	TRBJ2-5
CASSSGKGRNEQFF	TGTGCCAGCAGTTCAGGGAAGGGTCGGAATGAGCAGTTCTTC	TRBV12-3/TRBV12-4	.	many	TRBJ2-1
CAISDFEAGETTDTQYF	TGTGCCATCAGTGATTTTGAAGCGGGGGAAACCACAGATACGCAGTATTTT	TRBV10-3	TRBD2	.	TRBJ2-3
CASSFRTATDTQYF	TGCGCCAGCAGCTTCAGAACAGCCACAGATACGCAGTATTTT	TRBV5-1	.	many	TRBJ2-3
CASRTNGASYEQYF	TGTGCCAGCAGAACGAACGGGGCCTCCTACGAGCAGTACTTC	TRBV12-3/TRBV12-4	.	many	TRBJ2-7
CSARVYSPPFQETQYF	TGCAGCGCTAGAGTATACAGCCCTCCGTTCCAAGAGACCCAGTACTTC	TRBV20-1	.	few	TRBJ2-5